This is a list of T cell receptor beta chains from one sample in a study of Graves' ophthalmopathy and Graves' hyperthyroidism. In TCRdb, the multiplex PCR reads were re-called with MiXCR into one record per CDR3 protein. The sample lists about 740,000 distinct CDR3 sequences; about 44% were seen once. Input material: peripheral blood. Every receptor here comes from an adult man with Graves' ophthalmopathy. Each CDR3 is given with its conserved first and last residue. Each record gives: J gene, D gene, V gene, clone size, CDR3 DNA, CDR3 protein. A D gene is named only where the DNA matches it firmly. Clone size, where shown, is once, few, many, or a class for clones that have expanded.

j_call: TRBJ1-2
d_call: -
v_call: TRBV20-1
clone_size: few
cdr3_nt: TGCAGTGCTCGCTCCCCCAGCGGGCAGTTGGGTGGCTACACCTTC
cdr3_aa: CSARSPSGQLGGYTF

j_call: TRBJ2-6
d_call: -
v_call: TRBV2
clone_size: -
cdr3_nt: TGTGCCACCCACGGACCTGGGGCCAACGTCCTGACTTTC
cdr3_aa: CATHGPGANVLTF

j_call: TRBJ2-7
d_call: TRBD1
v_call: TRBV9
clone_size: few
cdr3_nt: TGTGCCAGCAGCCAAGAACAGGGGGTCCGAGGGTACGAGCAGTACTTC
cdr3_aa: CASSQEQGVRGYEQYF

j_call: TRBJ2-7
d_call: TRBD1
v_call: TRBV7-9
clone_size: -
cdr3_nt: TGTGCCAGCAGCCCCGACAGGGGCGGCCTCTACGAGCAGTACTTC
cdr3_aa: CASSPDRGGLYEQYF

j_call: TRBJ2-2
d_call: -
v_call: TRBV25-1
clone_size: -
cdr3_nt: TGTGCCAGCAGTGCTCAAAATACAGGTGCCGGGGAGCTGTTTTTT
cdr3_aa: CASSAQNTGAGELFF

j_call: TRBJ2-5
d_call: TRBD2
v_call: TRBV7-6
clone_size: few
cdr3_nt: TGTGCCAGCAGCGGACAAGCGGGAGTCACGGAGACCCAGTACTTC
cdr3_aa: CASSGQAGVTETQYF

j_call: TRBJ1-2
d_call: -
v_call: TRBV2
clone_size: -
cdr3_nt: TGTGCCAGCAGTGAAGGGTACAACTATGGCTACACCTTC
cdr3_aa: CASSEGYNYGYTF

j_call: TRBJ2-7
d_call: TRBD2
v_call: TRBV7-9
clone_size: -
cdr3_nt: TGTGCCAGCAAGGGAGGGGTGGGCGAGCAGTACTTC
cdr3_aa: CASKGGVGEQYF

j_call: TRBJ1-6
d_call: -
v_call: TRBV9
clone_size: many
cdr3_nt: TGTGCCAGCAGCGCGAGGAGGGGTAGCTCACCCCTCCACTTT
cdr3_aa: CASSARRGSSPLHF

j_call: TRBJ2-7
d_call: TRBD1
v_call: TRBV11-2
clone_size: -
cdr3_nt: TGTGCCAGCGGCTTATACGGGACAGCGACCTACGAGCAGTACTTC
cdr3_aa: CASGLYGTATYEQYF

j_call: TRBJ2-2
d_call: TRBD2
v_call: TRBV15
clone_size: -
cdr3_nt: TGTGCCACTTCCAAGCGGGGGGGAACCACCGGGGAGCTGTTTTTT
cdr3_aa: CATSKRGGTTGELFF

j_call: TRBJ2-1
d_call: TRBD1
v_call: TRBV2
clone_size: -
cdr3_nt: TGTGCCAGCAGCCCTGGGGACAGCCCCTACAATGAGCAGTTCTTC
cdr3_aa: CASSPGDSPYNEQFF

j_call: TRBJ1-6
d_call: -
v_call: TRBV7-9
clone_size: many
cdr3_nt: TGTGCCAGCAGCTTACCAGGGAATGGTTGGAATTCACCCCTCCACTTT
cdr3_aa: CASSLPGNGWNSPLHF

j_call: TRBJ1-1
d_call: -
v_call: TRBV7-8
clone_size: many
cdr3_nt: TGTGCCAGCAGCTCGGGATCGAACACTGAAGCTTTCTTT
cdr3_aa: CASSSGSNTEAFF

j_call: TRBJ1-2
d_call: -
v_call: TRBV12-3/TRBV12-4
clone_size: many
cdr3_nt: TGTGCCAGCACCAGGGGACGAGGCTACACCTTC
cdr3_aa: CASTRGRGYTF

j_call: TRBJ1-2
d_call: -
v_call: TRBV5-4
clone_size: -
cdr3_nt: TGTGCCAGCAGCTTGGAACTTGCGATTCTTGGGGGCTACACCTTC
cdr3_aa: CASSLELAILGGYTF

j_call: TRBJ1-1
d_call: -
v_call: TRBV7-6
clone_size: few
cdr3_nt: TGTGCCAGCAGACCCAGACCGAACACTGAAGCTTTCTTT
cdr3_aa: CASRPRPNTEAFF

j_call: TRBJ1-1
d_call: -
v_call: TRBV5-4
clone_size: few
cdr3_nt: TGTGCCAGCAGCTGGCGAATGAACACTGAAGCTTTCTTT
cdr3_aa: CASSWRMNTEAFF

j_call: TRBJ2-6
d_call: -
v_call: TRBV7-9
clone_size: many
cdr3_nt: TGTGCCAGCAGCCCTCTTGGGGCCAACGTCCTGACTTTC
cdr3_aa: CASSPLGANVLTF

j_call: TRBJ1-3
d_call: TRBD1
v_call: TRBV11-2
clone_size: few
cdr3_nt: TGTGCCAGCAGCGCATTGACAGGGGCTGGAAACACCATATATTTT
cdr3_aa: CASSALTGAGNTIYF

j_call: TRBJ2-7
d_call: -
v_call: TRBV7-9
clone_size: many
cdr3_nt: TGTGCCAGCAGCTTAATTGACAGGACGTACGAGCAGTACTTC
cdr3_aa: CASSLIDRTYEQYF

j_call: TRBJ2-7
d_call: -
v_call: TRBV28
clone_size: -
cdr3_nt: TGTGCCACCTCACTTGCCCGGGACGAGCAGTACTTC
cdr3_aa: CATSLARDEQYF

j_call: TRBJ1-5
d_call: -
v_call: TRBV24-1
clone_size: many
cdr3_nt: TGTGCCAGCAGGTCAGCGGGGTTTCAGCCCCAGCATTTT
cdr3_aa: CASRSAGFQPQHF

j_call: TRBJ1-6
d_call: TRBD1
v_call: TRBV7-9
clone_size: -
cdr3_nt: TGTGCCAGCAGCTTAGCGGGCGGGGACAGGGATTCACCCCTCCACTTT
cdr3_aa: CASSLAGGDRDSPLHF

j_call: TRBJ2-7
d_call: TRBD1
v_call: TRBV5-4
clone_size: -
cdr3_nt: TGTGCCAGCAGCTACGGGACAGGGGGTCCCTACGAGCAGTACTTC
cdr3_aa: CASSYGTGGPYEQYF

j_call: TRBJ1-2
d_call: TRBD1
v_call: TRBV10-3
clone_size: -
cdr3_nt: TGTGCCATCAGTTACTCGGGGACAGGTACAAGTTATGGCTACACCTTC
cdr3_aa: CAISYSGTGTSYGYTF

j_call: TRBJ2-6
d_call: -
v_call: TRBV7-2
clone_size: many
cdr3_nt: TGTGCCAGCAGCTTAGCTCAAGCCGGGGCCAACGTCCTGACTTTC
cdr3_aa: CASSLAQAGANVLTF

j_call: TRBJ1-1
d_call: -
v_call: TRBV19
clone_size: -
cdr3_nt: TGTGCCAGTAGTATGAGGGCCGGGAACACTGAAGCTTTCTTT
cdr3_aa: CASSMRAGNTEAFF

j_call: TRBJ1-1
d_call: TRBD1
v_call: TRBV7-6
clone_size: many
cdr3_nt: TGTGCCAGCAGCGGTAACAGGGGCGCTGAAGCTTTCTTT
cdr3_aa: CASSGNRGAEAFF

j_call: TRBJ1-6
d_call: -
v_call: TRBV5-1
clone_size: -
cdr3_nt: TGCGCCAGCAGCCCAGGTTTCGGGGGATCACCCCTCCACTTT
cdr3_aa: CASSPGFGGSPLHF

j_call: TRBJ2-7
d_call: -
v_call: TRBV12-3/TRBV12-4
clone_size: few
cdr3_nt: TGTGCCAGCAGTCCCTGGGTGGTTTGGGGGGAGCAGTACTTC
cdr3_aa: CASSPWVVWGEQYF

j_call: TRBJ1-6
d_call: -
v_call: TRBV7-2
clone_size: many
cdr3_nt: TGTGCCAGCAGCGGCGGACACGGACTTAATTCACCCCTCCACTTT
cdr3_aa: CASSGGHGLNSPLHF

j_call: TRBJ2-2
d_call: -
v_call: TRBV2
clone_size: once
cdr3_nt: TGTGCCAGCGGTTACACCGGCGGGACCGGGAAGCTGTTTTTT
cdr3_aa: CASGYTGGTGKLFF

j_call: TRBJ1-5
d_call: -
v_call: TRBV2
clone_size: few
cdr3_nt: TGTGCCAGCTCACCACCGGGGGGTCACAGCAATCAGCCCCAGCATTTT
cdr3_aa: CASSPPGGHSNQPQHF

j_call: TRBJ2-7
d_call: TRBD1
v_call: TRBV13
clone_size: -
cdr3_nt: TGTGCCAGCAGCCAAGAACAGGGGCTGAACGAGCAGTACTTC
cdr3_aa: CASSQEQGLNEQYF

j_call: TRBJ1-2
d_call: TRBD1
v_call: TRBV5-1
clone_size: -
cdr3_nt: TGCGCCAGCAGGACACCCGGGACAGAGAGCTATGGCTACACCTTC
cdr3_aa: CASRTPGTESYGYTF

j_call: TRBJ1-2
d_call: -
v_call: TRBV7-2
clone_size: once
cdr3_nt: TGTGCCAGCAGCACAGGGTGGGGGGGTAACTATGGCTACACCTTC
cdr3_aa: CASSTGWGGNYGYTF

j_call: TRBJ2-1
d_call: -
v_call: TRBV19
clone_size: -
cdr3_nt: TGTGCCAGTAGCGACCTAGTTCATACCTACAATGAGCAGTTCTTC
cdr3_aa: CASSDLVHTYNEQFF

j_call: TRBJ2-2
d_call: -
v_call: TRBV7-9
clone_size: -
cdr3_nt: TGTGCCAGCAGCTTAGGACAGGTCACCGGGGAGCTGTTTTTT
cdr3_aa: CASSLGQVTGELFF

j_call: TRBJ1-2
d_call: TRBD1
v_call: TRBV2
clone_size: few
cdr3_nt: TGTGCCAGCAGTCACCGTCCCGGGACAGGGTTTGGCTACACCTTC
cdr3_aa: CASSHRPGTGFGYTF

j_call: TRBJ2-6
d_call: -
v_call: TRBV10-3
clone_size: few
cdr3_nt: TGTGCCAGCAGTTACGGGCAGGCCGGGGCCAACGTCCTGACTTTC
cdr3_aa: CASSYGQAGANVLTF

j_call: TRBJ2-3
d_call: -
v_call: TRBV2
clone_size: few
cdr3_nt: TGTGCCATCGCGCCGGGGGGCACAGATACGCAGTATTTT
cdr3_aa: CAIAPGGTDTQYF

j_call: TRBJ1-6
d_call: -
v_call: TRBV25-1
clone_size: -
cdr3_nt: TGTGCCAGCAGTCCCCACCTGGGGCCCCTCCACTTT
cdr3_aa: CASSPHLGPLHF

j_call: TRBJ2-3
d_call: -
v_call: TRBV7-2
clone_size: -
cdr3_nt: TGTGCCAGCAGCTTAAAAGATACGCAGTATTTT
cdr3_aa: CASSLKDTQYF

j_call: TRBJ2-7
d_call: -
v_call: TRBV24-1
clone_size: few
cdr3_nt: TGTGCCACCTATCGCTGTCGCCTTGGGCAGTACTTC
cdr3_aa: CATYRCRLGQYF